What follows are 22 T cell receptor beta chains derived from one specimen sequenced in a study of molecular identifiers for immune sequencing clone quantification. TCRdb reanalysed the PCR reads using MiXCR and keeps one entry per CDR3 protein. The sample shows approximately 680,000 distinct CDR3 sequences, about 25% of them seen only once. The sequenced material came from naive CD8+ T cells from blood, with Jurkat cell RNA spiked in. The subset here: FACS-sorted CD8+CD4-CCR7+CD45RA+ naive T cells. Every receptor here comes from a human donor in good health. Some libraries in this study had Jurkat cell RNA spiked in.

In regard to this clonotype: A much larger clonotype is one base distant, so this may be a read error. The chain recombines TRBV20-1 with TRBJ2-3; 7 positions match TRBD1. The CDR3 runs to 17 residues. The germline gives CDR1 DFQATT, CDR2 SNEGSKA (reference sequence). Trimming at V came to 0 bases and at J to 2 bases, leaving 11 bases not matched to a gene. This chain's CDR3 is CSARENRGSFLTDTQYF. CDR3 nucleotide sequence: TGCAGTGCTAGAGAAAACAGGGGCAGCTTCCTCACAGATACGCAGTATTTT.

This clonotype has at least ten counts. This sequence joins TRBV5-6 and TRBJ2-3; D may be TRBD1 (5 bases). The germline CDR1 and CDR2 sequences are SGHDT and YYEEEE. Trimming stripped 0 bases from V and 0 bases from J, with 20 bases between. The CDR3 covers 19 residues. CDR3 in amino acids: CASSLAGQGGFPSTDTQYF. The DNA for the CDR3 is TGTGCCAGCAGCTTGGCCGGGCAGGGCGGATTCCCTAGCACAGATACGCAGTATTTT.

This clonotype appeared many times. The chain employs TRBV29-1 and TRBJ2-1, with TRBD1 as a possible D gene (6 bases). Looked up from germline, CDR1 is SQVTM and CDR2 is ANQGSEA. The V gene lost 4 bases and the J gene lost 15 bases, with 16 bases spanning the gap. CDR3 size: 11 residues. CDR3 loop: CSVVQGQSLFF. In nucleotides, the CDR3 is TGCAGCGTTGTCCAGGGGCAGAGCTTGTTCTTC.

This clonotype occurred many times. The rearrangement joins TRBV2 to TRBJ2-7; 10 bases are shared with TRBD1. Germline CDR1 is SNHLY and CDR2 is FYNNEI. The CDR3 contains 15 residues. J gave up 4 bases and V 3 bases, and 6 bases lay outside the gene matches. CDR3 DNA: TGTGCCAGCAGTGAGCGGGGGACAGGGGTATACGAGCAGTACTTC. The encoded protein is CASSERGTGVYEQYF.

Notes on this clonotype: Possible read error: a much larger clone is one base away. The V gene is TRBV5-6, the J gene TRBJ2-7; the match to TRBD1 covers 8 bases. CDR1 is SGHDT, CDR2 YYEEEE, per germline. CDR3 length: 14 residues. CDR3 amino acids: CASSGGQGLYKQYF. The CDR3 DNA is TGTGCCAGCAGCGGTGGACAGGGCCTCTACAAGCAGTACTTC.

Points on this clonotype: A junction boundary mismatches the germline segment, possibly from a read error. CDR3 coding DNA: TGCAGTGCTAGAACCGGACAGGGTGGCTATGGGACCCAGTGCTTC. This gives the protein CSARTGQGGYGTQCF. The chain links TRBV20-1 to TRBJ2-5, with TRBD1 matching over 8 bases. The CDR3 spans 15 residues. Germline CDR1 and CDR2: DFQATT and SNEGSKA (reference sequence).

The chain couples TRBV7-9 to TRBJ2-1; D might be TRBD2 (5 bases). The V end was cut by 5 bases, the J end by 8 bases, with 13 bases between. CDR3 length: 13 residues. Looked up from germline, CDR1 is SEHNR and CDR2 is FQNEAQ (reference sequence). The DNA of the CDR3 is TGTGCCAGCAGCACCGGACTGGACTATGAGCAGTTCTTC. This encodes CASSTGLDYEQFF.

This clonotype was found many times. The rearrangement links TRBV30 to TRBJ2-2, with a possible D match to TRBD2 (6 bases). The CDR3 spans 16 residues. With 8 bases removed from V and 0 bases from J, the gap between germline ends came to 19 bases. Germline CDR1 reads GTSNPN; CDR2 reads SVGIG (reference sequence). CDR3 bases: TGTGCCGCGGGCCTGTGGGGAGGTGCGAACACCGGGGAGCTGTTTTTT. Translated, it gives CAAGLWGGANTGELFF.

This chain uses TRBV4-3 with TRBJ2-7; no firm D call. Per the germline V gene, CDR1 is LGHNA and CDR2 is YSLEER. V was cut by 2 bases and J by 4 bases, with 9 bases left in between. This CDR3 region has 13 residues. The CDR3 nucleotides are TGCGCCAGCAGCCAATTTGACGTTTACGAGCAGTACTTC. It codes for CASSQFDVYEQYF.

The chain recombines TRBV7-9 with TRBJ2-7, with 13 positions matching TRBD2. This CDR3 region has 16 residues. Germline V CDR1 and CDR2: SEHNR, FQNEAQ (reference sequence). V dropped 0 bases and J dropped 7; count of bases not matched to a gene: 6. The CDR3 is CASSLAETSGRQEQYF. The CDR3 DNA sequence: TGTGCCAGCAGCTTAGCTGAGACTAGCGGGAGGCAAGAGCAGTACTTC.

Worth noting for this clonotype: The missing conserved phenylalanine or tryptophan at the end of this CDR3 makes a read error likely. The chain employs TRBV6-2 or TRBV6-3 and TRBJ1-1, with D possibly matching TRBD1 (6 bases). The CDR3 sequence is 12 residues long. V lost 6 bases and J 6 bases, leaving 11 bases between the germline ends. CDR1 is MNHEY and CDR2 is SVGEGT in the germline V gene. The CDR3 DNA sequence: TGTGCCAGCAGGAGCGGACAGCCTGAAGCTTTCCTT. It encodes CASRSGQPEAFL.

This clonotype has only a few counts. Written as DNA, the CDR3 is TGCGCCAGCAGCCAAGAGGCAAAGGTCGGGTACGAGCAGTACTTC. Translation gives CASSQEAKVGYEQYF. This chain uses TRBV4-3 with TRBJ2-7; unclear D gene. Germline V lookup: CDR1 LGHNA, CDR2 YSLEER. V was shortened by 0 bases and J by 4 bases, with 13 bases between the two germline ends. CDR3 length: 15 residues.

This clonotype was found many times. This rearrangement joins TRBV14 to TRBJ2-5; 12 nucleotides agree with TRBD2. Germline CDR1 reads SGHDN; CDR2 reads FVKESK. Trimming cost V 4 bases and J 5 bases; bases outside gene matches: 2. The CDR3 spans 14 residues. The CDR3 coding sequence is TGTGCCAGCAGCCGACTAGCGGGAGTTGAGACCCAGTACTTC. This sequence encodes CASSRLAGVETQYF.

Many counts were recorded for this clonotype. The rearrangement links TRBV2 to TRBJ1-5; D is unresolved. The ends were cut back, 3 bases at V and 3 bases at J, with 12 bases in the middle. CDR3 length equals 15 residues. Germline V gene data show CDR1 as SNHLY and CDR2 as FYNNEI. The chain's CDR3 is CASSDITEPNQPQHF. For the CDR3, the DNA is TGTGCCAGCAGTGATATTACAGAACCCAATCAGCCCCAGCATTTT.

About this clonotype: A read error may be the cause here, since a much bigger clone is one base away. The V call is TRBV5-6, the J call TRBJ2-5; D is possibly TRBD2 (6 bases). Germline CDR1 is SGHDT and CDR2 is YYEEEE. The CDR3 runs to 16 residues. The chain's CDR3 is CASSDGNTSPQETRYF. As DNA, the CDR3 is TGTGCCAGCAGCGACGGAAATACTAGCCCCCAGGAGACCCGGTACTTC.

The rearrangement uses TRBV23-1 and TRBJ1-5; possibly TRBD1 for D (5 bases). TRBV23-1 carries the ORF label, with uncertain function. The V gene lost 0 bases and the J gene lost 7 bases, with 16 bases spanning the gap. The CDR3 contains 16 residues. The CDR3 loop reads CASSQSGTGMEQPQHF. Here the CDR3 DNA reads TGCGCCAGCAGTCAATCGGGGACGGGGATGGAGCAGCCCCAGCATTTT.

This clonotype was seen ten or more times. V is TRBV3-1 and J is TRBJ2-3, with 9 bases matching TRBD1. The germline V gene has CDR1 LGHDT and CDR2 YNNKEL (reference sequence). CDR3 length: 15 residues. Germline trimming cut 4 bases from V and 4 bases from J; bases unmatched to any gene: 6. CDR3 sequence (DNA): TGTGCCAGCAGCCCCCGGGACAGGGTGGCAGATACGCAGTATTTT. Translated, it gives CASSPRDRVADTQYF.

Worth noting for this clonotype: This may stem from a read error, because a much larger clone lies one nucleotide away. The missing conserved phenylalanine or tryptophan at the end of this CDR3 makes a read error likely. The chain joins TRBV7-9 to TRBJ1-2; TRBD1 might be the D (5 bases). Between the trimmed V and J ends, which lost 4 bases and 2 bases, there was a span of 14 bases. The CDR3 contains 15 residues. The germline CDR1 and CDR2 sequences are SEHNR and FQNEAQ (reference sequence). CDR3: CASSSQLGPNYGYTS. CDR3 DNA: TGTGCCAGCAGCTCGCAGTTGGGACCCAACTATGGCTACACCTCC.

This clonotype was detected only a few times. The chain recombines TRBV4-1 with TRBJ1-2; tentative D call: TRBD1 (5 bases). Germline V CDR1 and CDR2: MGHRA, YSYEKL. This CDR3 contains 15 residues. Between the trimmed V and J ends, which lost 6 bases and 2 bases, there was a span of 16 bases. The CDR3 DNA sequence: TGCGCCAGCAGGGGGGAAAGGGGTGCCAACTATGGCTACACCTTC. As protein: CASRGERGANYGYTF.

In this sample, this clonotype turned up a few times. With a much larger clone just one base away, this may be a read error. This chain connects TRBV7-2 to TRBJ1-1; D may be TRBD1 (6 bases). The V gene's germline CDR1 is SGHTA and CDR2 FQGNSA. The CDR3 spans 12 residues. For the CDR3, the DNA is TGTGTCAGCAGCACGACAGGCCTGGAAGCTTTCTTT. Residues: CVSSTTGLEAFF.

This clonotype has more than one count but fewer than ten. This sequence joins TRBV4-1 and TRBJ2-1; D unclear. Germline lookup yields CDR1 MGHRA and CDR2 YSYEKL. The CDR3 runs 14 residues. V was cut by 6 bases and J by 9 bases, with 18 bases left in between. The CDR3 nucleotides are TGCGCCAGCAGGCTCGATAAGGGTTTCGGTGAGCAGTTCTTC. Its protein product is CASRLDKGFGEQFF.

To note about this clonotype: Since a much larger clone is just one base distant, this may be a read error. The rearrangement links TRBV5-1 to TRBJ2-7; D tentatively reads TRBD1 or TRBD2 (5 bases each). Germline assignment: CDR1 SGHRS and CDR2 YFSETQ. The CDR3 totals 14 residues. The V and J ends lost 7 bases and 2 bases respectively, with 16 bases between them. CDR3 bases: TGCGCCAGCGGCTGGGACGGAAAGGCCTACGAGCAGTACTTC. The encoded protein is CASGWDGKAYEQYF. The variable domain in full, with the rest retrieved from reference TRBV5-1 and TRBJ2-7, is KAGVTQTPRYLIKTRGQQVTLSCSPISGHRSVSWYQQTPGQGLQFLFEYFSETQRNKGNFPGRFSGRQFSNSRSEMNVSTLELGDSALYLCASGWDGKAYEQYFGPGTRLTVT.